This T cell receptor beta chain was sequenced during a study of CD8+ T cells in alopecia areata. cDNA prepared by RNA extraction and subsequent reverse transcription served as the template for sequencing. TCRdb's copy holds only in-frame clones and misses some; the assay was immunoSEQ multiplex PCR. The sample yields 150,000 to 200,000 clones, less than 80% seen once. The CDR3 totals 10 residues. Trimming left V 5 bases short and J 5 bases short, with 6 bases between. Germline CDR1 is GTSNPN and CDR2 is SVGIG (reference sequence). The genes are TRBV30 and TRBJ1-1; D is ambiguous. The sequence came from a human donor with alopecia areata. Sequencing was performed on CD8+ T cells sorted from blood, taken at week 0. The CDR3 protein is CAWGRTEAFF. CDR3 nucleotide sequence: TGTGCCTGGGGGAGAACTGAAGCTTTCTTT.